A single sample gave rise to the 19 T cell receptor beta chains below, sequenced in a study of T cell responses to AZD1222 COVID-19 vaccine. Some clones are missing from TCRdb's copy, which holds only in-frame ones; the method was immunoSEQ multiplex PCR. The top ten clones hold around 5% of a sample with 90,000 to 110,000 clones, roughly 82% of them seen once. The sample consisted of peripheral blood, taken on day 0 of AZD1222 vaccination. The receptors were gathered from an adult in good health.

The V call is TRBV19, the J call TRBJ1-2, with a weak D call TRBD1 (6 bases). Germline lookup yields CDR1 LNHDA and CDR2 SQIVND (reference sequence). V lost 2 bases, J lost 6 bases, and 16 bases lay in between. The length of the CDR3 is 15 residues. CDR3 bases: TGTGCCAGTAGTATATTTGGACAGATTTCTAATGGCTACACCTTC. It is translated as CASSIFGQISNGYTF.

The chain joins TRBV4-2 to TRBJ2-7; the match to TRBD1 covers 9 bases. Germline trimming cut 1 base from V and 6 bases from J; bases unmatched to any gene: 4. Germline CDR1 LGHNA, CDR2 YNFKEQ. CDR3 length: 14 amino acids. CDR3 nucleotides: TGTGCCAGCAGCCAAGCTACAGGGGGCTTCGAGCAGTACTTC. This codes for CASSQATGGFEQYF.

The chain carries TRBV3-1 (or the pseudogene TRBV3-2) and TRBJ1-1, with TRBD1 as a possible D gene (5 bases). Trimming took 6 bases from V and 3 from J, leaving 14 bases between them. The length of the CDR3 is 14 residues. The germline CDR1 and CDR2 sequences are LGHDT and YNNKEL (reference sequence). The CDR3 is CASRDSGRHTEAFF. The CDR3 DNA is TGTGCCAGCAGGGACTCGGGACGGCACACTGAAGCTTTCTTT.

CDR3 region: CASTRDSVNSPLHF. In nucleotides, the CDR3 is TGTGCCAGCACCCGGGACAGCGTCAATTCACCCCTCCACTTT. J is TRBJ1-6 and V is TRBV6-5, with 7 bases lining up with TRBD1. The CDR3 spans 14 residues. Per germline, CDR1 MNHEY and CDR2 SVGAGI. Unmatched junction bases numbered 7, after V lost 7 bases and J lost 7 bases.

A single count supports this clone. The genes are TRBV6-5 and TRBJ1-1; 7 bases fit TRBD1. CDR3 length: 15 amino acids. J lost 0 bases, V lost 5 bases, and 6 bases had no gene match. The V gene's germline CDR1 is MNHEY and CDR2 SVGAGI. Written as DNA, the CDR3 is TGTGCCAGCAGTATCCGACAGGGCATGAACACTGAAGCTTTCTTT. Translating gives CASSIRQGMNTEAFF.

In its sample, this clone was seen once. The genes are TRBV3-1 (or the pseudogene TRBV3-2) and TRBJ1-4; 8 bases line up with TRBD1. Per germline, CDR1 LGHDT and CDR2 YNNKEL (reference sequence). Unmatched junction bases numbered 16, after V lost 4 bases and J lost 6 bases. The CDR3 runs 18 residues. The CDR3: CASSRQSLSGGLDEKLFF. CDR3 nucleotide sequence: TGTGCCAGCAGCCGCCAGTCCCTATCAGGGGGCTTAGATGAAAAACTGTTTTTT.

The CDR3 loop is CASSSAGLRGRNSPLHF. In nucleotides, the CDR3 is TGTGCCAGCAGCTCGGCTGGCCTCAGGGGGCGTAATTCACCCCTCCACTTT. The chain uses TRBV7-2 and TRBJ1-6, with 8 bases aligning to TRBD1. Germline CDR1 SGHTA, CDR2 FQGNSA. CDR3 length equals 17 residues. V dropped 4 bases and J dropped 6; count of bases not matched to a gene: 11.

The chain joins TRBV3-1 (or the pseudogene TRBV3-2) to TRBJ2-3; 10 bases match TRBD1. The CDR3 totals 16 residues. The germline gives CDR1 LGHDT, CDR2 YNNKEL (reference sequence). After removal of 3 bases from V and 3 bases from J, the junction contained 6 bases not matched to a gene. The CDR3 loop reads CASSHRTGGLTDTQYF. CDR3 sequence (DNA): TGTGCCAGCAGCCACAGGACAGGGGGTTTGACAGATACGCAGTATTTT.

This sequence joins TRBV20-1 and TRBJ1-3; D not resolved. V was pared by 6 bases and J by 4 bases, with 7 bases between. The CDR3 sequence is 11 residues long. CDR1 is DFQATT, CDR2 SNEGSKA, per germline (reference sequence). CDR3 nucleotide sequence: TGCAGTGCGCTGACGGGAAACACCATATATTTT. It encodes CSALTGNTIYF.

The chain joins TRBV19 to TRBJ1-2, with TRBD1 identical over 10 bases. J gave up 2 bases and V 6 bases, and 6 bases lay outside the gene matches. The CDR3 extends over 15 amino acids. In germline, CDR1 is LNHDA, CDR2 SQIVND (reference sequence). The CDR3 DNA reads as TGTGCCAGTAGACCGACAGGGGGCCGGAACTATGGCTACACCTTC. Translation gives CASRPTGGRNYGYTF.

The V gene is TRBV7-3, the J gene TRBJ2-3; no clear D gene. The V and J ends lost 1 base and 1 base respectively, with 9 bases between them. The CDR3 is 15 amino acids. Germline V gives CDR1 SGHTA, CDR2 FQGTGA. The CDR3 spells CASSLISRRTDTQYF. As DNA, the CDR3 is TGTGCCAGCAGCTTAATCAGCCGGCGCACAGATACGCAGTATTTT.

This sequence joins TRBV29-1 and TRBJ1-2; D perhaps matches TRBD1 (6 bases). The CDR3 sequence is 15 residues long. The V gene's germline CDR1 is SQVTM and CDR2 ANQGSEA. Trimming took off 5 bases at V and 4 bases at J, with 20 bases between the two ends. CDR3 in DNA: TGCAGCGTTACTACCCCTGGCGGGGGCTCCTATGGCTACACCTTC. Translation: CSVTTPGGGSYGYTF. Together with reference TRBV29-1 and TRBJ1-2, the CDR3 gives the full variable domain: SAVISQKPSRDICQRGTSLTIQCQVDSQVTMMFWYRQQPGQSLTLIATANQGSEATYESGFVIDKFPISRPNLTFSTLTVSNMSPEDSSIYLCSVTTPGGGSYGYTFGSGTRLTVV.

The genes are TRBV6-5 and TRBJ1-2, with unresolved D. Germline values: CDR1 MNHEY, CDR2 SVGAGI. Between the trimmed V and J ends, which lost 5 bases and 8 bases, there was a span of 12 bases. This CDR3 is built from 12 residues. The CDR3 loop reads CASSNPPGGYTF. In DNA form, the CDR3 reads TGTGCCAGCAGTAACCCTCCCGGGGGCTACACCTTC.

The V and J genes are TRBV6-5 and TRBJ2-7, with 9 bases aligning to TRBD1. The CDR3 spans 13 residues. The germline gives CDR1 MNHEY, CDR2 SVGAGI. After removal of 2 bases from V and 6 bases from J, the junction contained 2 bases not matched to a gene. CDR3 residues: CASSYLTGGEQYF. CDR3 bases: TGTGCCAGCAGTTACCTGACAGGGGGCGAGCAGTACTTC.

This chain uses TRBV7-2 with TRBJ2-3; tentatively, D is TRBD1 (5 bases). The CDR3 spans 17 residues. V lost 2 bases and J lost 1, with 16 bases in between. Germline values: CDR1 SGHTA, CDR2 FQGNSA. DNA for the CDR3: TGTGCCAGCAGCTTAAGGGGAATGAGCGAACGCACAGATACGCAGTATTTT. The encoded protein is CASSLRGMSERTDTQYF. Using reference TRBV7-2 and TRBJ2-3 for the parts outside the CDR3, the full variable domain is GAGVSQSPSNKVTEKGKDVELRCDPISGHTALYWYRQSLGQGLEFLIYFQGNSAPDKSGLPSDRFSAERTGGSVSTLTIQRTQQEDSAVYLCASSLRGMSERTDTQYFGPGTRLTVL.

The chain employs TRBV6-1 and TRBJ1-2; D not resolved. CDR1 and CDR2 (germline): MNHNS, SASEGT. Trimming shortened V by 2 bases and J by 8 bases, and 15 bases separated the two germline ends. This CDR3 comprises 14 residues. This CDR3 is CASSESPFIEGYTF. The CDR3 bases are TGTGCCAGCAGTGAATCCCCGTTCATCGAAGGCTACACCTTC.

This chain connects TRBV4-2 to TRBJ1-6; a weak D match, TRBD1 (5 bases). Trimming removed 2 bases from V and 0 bases from J, with 20 bases in between. Per the germline V gene, CDR1 is LGHNA and CDR2 is YNFKEQ. This CDR3 comprises 20 residues. The DNA of the CDR3 is TGTGCCAGCAGCCAATCCCACCAAGGAGGCGGGGCCTCCTATAATTCACCCCTCCACTTT. Its translation: CASSQSHQGGGASYNSPLHF.

The gene calls are TRBV2 and TRBJ2-1; 8 bases map to TRBD2. Germline V gives CDR1 SNHLY, CDR2 FYNNEI. V shed 2 bases, J shed 7 bases, and the junction held 7 bases outside the gene matches. CDR3 length equals 15 residues. CDR3 loop: CASSEPRGGRNEQFF. DNA of the CDR3: TGTGCCAGCAGTGAACCCCGGGGGGGCCGGAATGAGCAGTTCTTC. The complete variable domain, with remaining parts taken from reference TRBV2 and TRBJ2-1, reads EPEVTQTPSHQVTQMGQEVILRCVPISNHLYFYWYRQILGQKVEFLVSFYNNEISEKSEIFDDQFSVERPDGSNFTLKIRSTKLEDSAMYFCASSEPRGGRNEQFFGPGTRLTVL.

The V call is TRBV9, the J call TRBJ2-5; D not resolved. Germline assignment: CDR1 SGDLS and CDR2 YYNGEE. This CDR3 contains 16 residues. The germline V and J ends were trimmed by 0 bases and 0 bases, with 12 bases remaining between them. For the CDR3, the DNA is TGTGCCAGCAGCGTAGGCCCTCTAGTGAACCAAGAGACCCAGTACTTC. Translating it yields CASSVGPLVNQETQYF.